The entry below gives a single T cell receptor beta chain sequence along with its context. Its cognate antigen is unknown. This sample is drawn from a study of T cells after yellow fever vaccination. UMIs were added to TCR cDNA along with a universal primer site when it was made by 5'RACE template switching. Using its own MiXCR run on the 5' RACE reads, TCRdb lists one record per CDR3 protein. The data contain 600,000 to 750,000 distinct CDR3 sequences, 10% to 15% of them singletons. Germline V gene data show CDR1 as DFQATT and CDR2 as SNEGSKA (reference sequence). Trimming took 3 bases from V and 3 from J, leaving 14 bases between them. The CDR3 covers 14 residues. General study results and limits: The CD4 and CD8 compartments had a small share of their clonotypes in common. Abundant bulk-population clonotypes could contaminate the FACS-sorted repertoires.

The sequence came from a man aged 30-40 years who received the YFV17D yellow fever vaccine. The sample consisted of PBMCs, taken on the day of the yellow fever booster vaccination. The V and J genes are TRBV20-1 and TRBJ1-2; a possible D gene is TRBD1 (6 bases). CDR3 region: CSASRAGVDYGYTF. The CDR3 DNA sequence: TGCAGTGCTAGTAGGGCAGGGGTTGACTATGGCTACACCTTC.